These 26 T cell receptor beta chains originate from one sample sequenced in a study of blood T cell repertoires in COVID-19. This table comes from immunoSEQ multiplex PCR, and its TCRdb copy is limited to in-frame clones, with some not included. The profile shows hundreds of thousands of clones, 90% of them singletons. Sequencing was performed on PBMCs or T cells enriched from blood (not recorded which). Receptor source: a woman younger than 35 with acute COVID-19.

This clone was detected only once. CDR3 in DNA: TGTGCCAGCACCAATATGAGGACAGGGGGCCTGACAGATACGCAGTATTTT. It yields the protein CASTNMRTGGLTDTQYF. V gene TRBV28 combines with J gene TRBJ2-3; 11 bases agree with TRBD1. The germline gives CDR1 MDHEN, CDR2 SYDVKM. The CDR3 totals 17 residues. V lost 7 bases, J lost 3 bases, and 12 bases stayed unmatched.

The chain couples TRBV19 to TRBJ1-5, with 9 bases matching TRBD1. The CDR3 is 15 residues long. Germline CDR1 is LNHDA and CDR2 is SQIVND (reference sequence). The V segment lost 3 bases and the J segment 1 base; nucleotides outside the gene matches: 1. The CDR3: CASSIGQGSNQPQHF. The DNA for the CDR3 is TGTGCCAGTAGTATCGGACAGGGGAGCAATCAGCCCCAGCATTTT.

Written as DNA, the CDR3 is TGTGCCAGTAGTATCCCGGCGAAGGGACAGGGTGAAGCTTTCTTT. Residues: CASSIPAKGQGEAFF. The V gene is TRBV19, the J gene TRBJ1-1; 9 nucleotides match TRBD1. The CDR3 consists of 15 residues. J was trimmed by 7 bases and V by 3 bases; bases with no gene match: 9. The germline V gene encodes CDR1 LNHDA and CDR2 SQIVND (reference sequence).

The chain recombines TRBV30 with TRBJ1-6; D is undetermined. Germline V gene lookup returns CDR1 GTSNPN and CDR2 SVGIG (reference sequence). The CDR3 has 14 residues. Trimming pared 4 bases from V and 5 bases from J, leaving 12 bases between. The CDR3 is CAWTWTGNNSPLHF. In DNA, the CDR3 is TGTGCCTGGACTTGGACGGGGAATAATTCACCCCTCCACTTT. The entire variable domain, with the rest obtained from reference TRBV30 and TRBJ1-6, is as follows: SQTIHQWPATLVQPVGSPLSLECTVEGTSNPNLYWYRQAAGRGLQLLFYSVGIGQISSEVPQNLSASRPQDRQFILSSKKLLLSDSGFYLCAWTWTGNNSPLHFGNGTRLTVT.

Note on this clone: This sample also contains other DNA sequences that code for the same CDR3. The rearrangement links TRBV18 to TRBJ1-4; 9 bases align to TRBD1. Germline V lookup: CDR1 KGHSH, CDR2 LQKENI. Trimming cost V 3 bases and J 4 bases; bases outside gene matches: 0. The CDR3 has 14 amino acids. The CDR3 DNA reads TGTGCCAGCTCACCGGGACAGGGTAATGAAAAACTGTTTTTT. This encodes CASSPGQGNEKLFF.

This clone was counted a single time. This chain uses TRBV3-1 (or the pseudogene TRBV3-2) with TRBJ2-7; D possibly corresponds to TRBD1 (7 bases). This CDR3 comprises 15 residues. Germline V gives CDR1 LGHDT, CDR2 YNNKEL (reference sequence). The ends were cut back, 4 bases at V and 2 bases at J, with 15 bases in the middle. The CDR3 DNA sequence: TGTGCCAGCAGCCGCGGGACAGCCGAAGCCTACGAGCAGTACTTC. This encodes CASSRGTAEAYEQYF.

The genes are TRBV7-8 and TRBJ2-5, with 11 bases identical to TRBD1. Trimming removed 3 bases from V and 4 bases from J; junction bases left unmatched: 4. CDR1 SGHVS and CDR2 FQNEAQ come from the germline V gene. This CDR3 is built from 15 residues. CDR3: CASSLGTGGRETQYF. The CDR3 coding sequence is TGTGCCAGCAGCTTGGGGACAGGGGGGCGAGAGACCCAGTACTTC. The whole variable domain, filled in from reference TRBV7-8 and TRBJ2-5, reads GAGVSQSPRYKVAKRGQDVALRCDPISGHVSLFWYQQALGQGPEFLTYFQNEAQLDKSGLPSDRFFAERPEGSVSTLKIQRTQQEDSAVYLCASSLGTGGRETQYFGPGTRLLVL.

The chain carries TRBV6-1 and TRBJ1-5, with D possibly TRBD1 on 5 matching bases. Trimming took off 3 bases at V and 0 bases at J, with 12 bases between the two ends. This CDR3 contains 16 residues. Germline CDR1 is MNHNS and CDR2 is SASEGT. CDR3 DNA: TGTGCCAGCAGTGACAGGGTCCCTTATAGCAATCAGCCCCAGCATTTT. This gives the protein CASSDRVPYSNQPQHF.

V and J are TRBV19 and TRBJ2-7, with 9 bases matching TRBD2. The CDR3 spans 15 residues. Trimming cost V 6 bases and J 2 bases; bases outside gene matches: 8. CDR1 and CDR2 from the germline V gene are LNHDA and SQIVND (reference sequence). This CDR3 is CASSKGREGPYEQYF. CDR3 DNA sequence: TGTGCCAGTAGCAAAGGGCGGGAGGGCCCCTACGAGCAGTACTTC.

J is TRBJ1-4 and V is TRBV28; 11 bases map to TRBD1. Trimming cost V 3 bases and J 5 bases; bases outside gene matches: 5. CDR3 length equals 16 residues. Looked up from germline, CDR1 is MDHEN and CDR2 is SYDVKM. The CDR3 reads CASSFGGQGGNEKLFF. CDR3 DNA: TGTGCCAGCAGTTTTGGGGGACAGGGGGGGAATGAAAAACTGTTTTTT.

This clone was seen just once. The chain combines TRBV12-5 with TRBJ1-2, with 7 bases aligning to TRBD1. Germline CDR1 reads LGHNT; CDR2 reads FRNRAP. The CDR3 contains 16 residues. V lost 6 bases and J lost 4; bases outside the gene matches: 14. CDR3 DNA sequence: TGTGCTAGTGGCCCCGGGACAGCCGACTTCCTCTATGGCTACACCTTC. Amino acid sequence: CASGPGTADFLYGYTF.

The CDR3 DNA sequence: TGTGCCAGCAGCCACGGACAGTACTATGGCTACACCTTC. This gives the protein CASSHGQYYGYTF. This chain links TRBV14 with TRBJ1-2; the D gene is possibly TRBD1 (6 bases). The CDR3 runs 13 residues. The ends were cut back, 3 bases at V and 3 bases at J, with 8 bases in the middle. The germline gives CDR1 SGHDN, CDR2 FVKESK. The full variable domain, rest sourced from reference TRBV14 and TRBJ1-2, is EAGVTQFPSHSVIEKGQTVTLRCDPISGHDNLYWYRRVMGKEIKFLLHFVKESKQDESGMPNNRFLAERTGGTYSTLKVQPAELEDSGVYFCASSHGQYYGYTFGSGTRLTVV.

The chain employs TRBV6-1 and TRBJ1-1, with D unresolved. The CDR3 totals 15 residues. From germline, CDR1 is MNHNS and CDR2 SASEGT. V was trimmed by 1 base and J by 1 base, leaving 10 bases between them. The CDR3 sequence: CASSEGGVKNTEAFF. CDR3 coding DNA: TGTGCCAGCAGTGAAGGCGGTGTAAAGAACACTGAAGCTTTCTTT.

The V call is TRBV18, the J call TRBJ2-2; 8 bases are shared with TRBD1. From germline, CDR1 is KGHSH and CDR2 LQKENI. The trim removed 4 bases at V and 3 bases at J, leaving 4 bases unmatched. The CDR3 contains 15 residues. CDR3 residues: CASSQEQGDTGELFF. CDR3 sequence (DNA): TGTGCCAGCTCACAAGAACAGGGGGACACCGGGGAGCTGTTTTTT.

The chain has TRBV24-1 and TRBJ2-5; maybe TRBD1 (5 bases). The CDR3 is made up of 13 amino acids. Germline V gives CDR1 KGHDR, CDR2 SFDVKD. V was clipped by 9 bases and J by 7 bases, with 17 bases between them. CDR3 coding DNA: TGTGCCACCCGACGCGACAGCCCGTCGACCCAGTACTTC. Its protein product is CATRRDSPSTQYF.

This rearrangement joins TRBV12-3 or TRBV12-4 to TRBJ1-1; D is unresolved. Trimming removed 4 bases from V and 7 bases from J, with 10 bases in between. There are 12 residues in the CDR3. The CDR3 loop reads CASSSRLLEAFF. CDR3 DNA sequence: TGTGCCAGCAGTTCAAGACTACTTGAAGCTTTCTTT.

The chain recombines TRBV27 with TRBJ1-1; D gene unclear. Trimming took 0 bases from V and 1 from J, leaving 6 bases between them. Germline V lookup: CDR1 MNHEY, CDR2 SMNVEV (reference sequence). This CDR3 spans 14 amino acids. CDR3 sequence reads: CASSLSYANTEAFF. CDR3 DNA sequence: TGTGCCAGCAGTTTATCCTACGCGAACACTGAAGCTTTCTTT.

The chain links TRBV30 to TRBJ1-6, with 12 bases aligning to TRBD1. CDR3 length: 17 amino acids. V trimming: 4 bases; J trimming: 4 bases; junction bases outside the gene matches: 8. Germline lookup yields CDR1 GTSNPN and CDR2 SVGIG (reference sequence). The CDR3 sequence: CAWKRDRGRFYNSPLHF. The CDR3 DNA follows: TGTGCCTGGAAACGGGACAGGGGGCGCTTTTATAATTCACCCCTCCACTTT.

The CDR3 spells CASSRDRVPGELFF. The CDR3 DNA is TGTGCCAGTAGTAGGGACAGGGTCCCCGGGGAGCTGTTTTTT. The rearrangement uses TRBV19 and TRBJ2-2, with TRBD1 identical over 9 bases. The CDR3 is 14 residues long. V trimming: 4 bases; J trimming: 6 bases; junction bases outside the gene matches: 3. Per germline, CDR1 LNHDA and CDR2 SQIVND (reference sequence).

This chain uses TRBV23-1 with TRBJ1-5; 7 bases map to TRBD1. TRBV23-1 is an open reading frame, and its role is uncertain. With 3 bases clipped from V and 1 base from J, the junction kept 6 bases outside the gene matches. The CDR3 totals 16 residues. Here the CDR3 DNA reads TGCGCCAGCAGTCATTACCGGGACAGCAGCAATCAGCCCCAGCATTTT. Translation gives CASSHYRDSSNQPQHF.

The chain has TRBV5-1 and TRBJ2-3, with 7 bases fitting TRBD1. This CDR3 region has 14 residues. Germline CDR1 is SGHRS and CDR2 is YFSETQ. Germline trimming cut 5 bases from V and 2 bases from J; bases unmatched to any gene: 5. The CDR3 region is CASSRDRNTDTQYF. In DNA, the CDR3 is TGCGCCAGCAGTCGGGACAGAAACACAGATACGCAGTATTTT.

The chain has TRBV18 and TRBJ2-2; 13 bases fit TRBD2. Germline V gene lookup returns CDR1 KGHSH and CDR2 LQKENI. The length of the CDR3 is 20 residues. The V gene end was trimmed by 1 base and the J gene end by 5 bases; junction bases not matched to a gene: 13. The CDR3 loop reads CASSPLRTGLAGVSTGELFF. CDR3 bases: TGTGCCAGCTCACCACTTCGAACCGGACTAGCGGGAGTCAGTACCGGGGAGCTGTTTTTT.

The CDR3 nucleotides read TGTGCCACCAGCAGAGATCTTTCACAAGATACGCAGTATTTT. It is translated as CATSRDLSQDTQYF. V is TRBV15 and J is TRBJ2-3; D uncertain. Per the germline V gene, CDR1 is LNHNV and CDR2 is YYDKDF (reference sequence). Between the trimmed V and J ends, which lost 0 bases and 5 bases, there was a span of 9 bases. CDR3 length: 14 amino acids. The variable domain in full, completed from reference TRBV15 and TRBJ2-3, reads DAMVIQNPRYQVTQFGKPVTLSCSQTLNHNVMYWYQQKSSQAPKLLFHYYDKDFNNEADTPDNFQSRRPNTSFCFLDIRSPGLGDTAMYLCATSRDLSQDTQYFGPGTRLTVL.

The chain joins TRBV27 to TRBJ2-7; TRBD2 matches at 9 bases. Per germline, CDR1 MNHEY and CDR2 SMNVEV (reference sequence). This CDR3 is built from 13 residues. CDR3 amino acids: CAVGRLAAYEQYF. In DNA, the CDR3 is TGTGCGGTAGGGCGACTAGCGGCCTACGAGCAGTACTTC.

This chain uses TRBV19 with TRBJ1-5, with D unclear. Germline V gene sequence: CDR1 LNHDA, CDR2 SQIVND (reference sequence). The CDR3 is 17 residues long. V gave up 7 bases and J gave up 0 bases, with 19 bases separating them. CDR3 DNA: TGTGCCAGTAACGGAGGGTGGCAGGCAGATAGCAATCAGCCCCAGCATTTT. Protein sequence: CASNGGWQADSNQPQHF.

CDR3 region: CASSLFRTSAGYTF. The CDR3 DNA reads as TGTGCCAGCAGCTTATTTAGGACAAGTGCGGGCTACACCTTC. V is TRBV5-8 and J is TRBJ1-2, with D maybe TRBD1 (5 bases). The CDR3 is 14 residues long. Germline V gene sequence: CDR1 SGHTS, CDR2 YDEGEE. The V end lost 2 bases, the J end lost 8 bases, and 16 bases lay between the germline ends.